The present T cell receptor beta chain was sequenced within a study of technical replicates of blood from a few donors. Here immunoSEQ multiplex PCR was the method, and the copy in TCRdb shows in-frame clones only, minus some. In the table there are some 17,000 clones, around 90% of which are singletons. Trimming took 5 bases from V and 1 from J, leaving 11 bases between them. CDR1 is SEHNR, CDR2 FQNEAQ, per germline (reference sequence). This CDR3 is built from 14 residues. The source of this sequence is a human donor in good health. V gene TRBV7-9 combines with J gene TRBJ1-2, with a tentative D call TRBD1 (5 bases). The sequenced sample consisted of PBMCs. The CDR3: CASSAMGLNYGYTF. The CDR3 nucleotides read TGTGCCAGCAGCGCGATGGGACTTAACTATGGCTACACCTTC.